This T cell receptor (beta chain) was sequenced for a study of blood T cell repertoires in COVID-19. Study as a whole: The origin of the acute and convalescent COVID-19 samples was the United States, Italy and Spain. Sources were T cells, B-cell-depleted T cells, or PBMCs; the material itself was cDNA or gDNA.

Original handling: Researchers report that nucleated cell counts were estimated from reference gene primer amplification. Measured with immunoSEQ multiplex PCR; TCRdb has only the in-frame clones, and not every one. Clone size and the V and J calls come from that table; the DNA yielded D and trimming. The sample holds roughly 130,000 clones, approximately 88% seen once. This CDR3 comprises 18 residues. V was trimmed by 1 base and J by 2 bases, leaving 21 bases between them. The germline gives CDR1 SGHDT, CDR2 YYEEEE. In its sample, this clone was seen a few times. V gene TRBV5-6 combines with J gene TRBJ1-2; D is perhaps TRBD1 (6 bases). The source is a woman aged 30 to 39 who had recovered from COVID-19. Sequenced: peripheral blood. The CDR3 reads CASSLLMGSGQTNYGYTF. CDR3 bases: TGTGCCAGCAGCTTGTTGATGGGTTCCGGACAGACGAACTATGGCTACACCTTC. The whole variable domain, filled in from reference TRBV5-6 and TRBJ1-2, reads DAGVTQSPTHLIKTRGQQVTLRCSPKSGHDTVSWYQQALGQGPQFIFQYYEEEERQRGNFPDRFSGHQFPNYSSELNVNALLLGDSALYLCASSLLMGSGQTNYGYTFGSGTRLTVV.